This TCR beta chain originates from a study of response to subunit inactivated influenza vaccine. Each CDR3 protein is one row after TCRdb ran MiXCR on the RT-PCR reads. The repertoire holds about half a million distinct CDR3 sequences, approximately 7.7% seen once, with approximately 13% in the top ten. A note on this clonotype: What it binds is not known.

Study results and limitations: Authors suggested few new T cells are recruited by each seasonal influenza vaccination.

V was trimmed by 3 bases and J by 4 bases, leaving 22 bases between them. CDR1 and CDR2 (germline): DFQATT, SNEGSKA (reference sequence). The CDR3 has 16 residues. The chain employs TRBV20-1 and TRBJ2-7; a weak D match, TRBD2 (6 bases). Sequencing used PBMCs from blood, obtained around 25 months after vaccination. The source is a man aged 50 to 69 who received an inactivated influenza vaccine. As DNA, the CDR3 is TGCAGTGCTAGGGATAGTACGTCGGGAGTTGGGTACGAGCAGTACTTC. It translates to CSARDSTSGVGYEQYF.